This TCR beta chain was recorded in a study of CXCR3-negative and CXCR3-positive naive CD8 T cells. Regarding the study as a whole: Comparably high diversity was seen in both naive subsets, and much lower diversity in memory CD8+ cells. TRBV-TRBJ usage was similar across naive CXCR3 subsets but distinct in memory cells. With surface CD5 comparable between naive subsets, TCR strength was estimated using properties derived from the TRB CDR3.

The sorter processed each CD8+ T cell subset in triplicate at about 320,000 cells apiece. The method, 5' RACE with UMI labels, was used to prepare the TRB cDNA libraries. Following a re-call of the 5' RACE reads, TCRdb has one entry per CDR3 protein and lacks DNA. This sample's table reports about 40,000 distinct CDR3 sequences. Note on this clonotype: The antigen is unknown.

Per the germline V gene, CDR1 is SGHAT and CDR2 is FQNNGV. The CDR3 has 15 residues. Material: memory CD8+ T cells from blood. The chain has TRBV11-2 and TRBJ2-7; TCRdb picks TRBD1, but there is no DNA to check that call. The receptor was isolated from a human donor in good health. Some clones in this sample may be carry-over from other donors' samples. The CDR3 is CASSPEASGAYEQYF.